This T cell receptor beta chain was documented in a study of blood T cells in healthy people across ages. Germline CDR1 and CDR2: LGHNA and YNFKEQ. The ends were cut back, 1 base at V and 4 bases at J, with 14 bases in the middle. The CDR3 totals 15 residues. Primed by a sample-barcoded 5' primer and a J-beta primer mix, a second PCR proceeded for about 6 to 12 cycles. TCRdb reprocessed the 5' RACE reads with MiXCR, giving one entry per CDR3 protein. The sample lists 540,000 or so distinct CDR3 sequences; 47% were seen once. This clonotype was seen a handful of times. What was sequenced was blood. The receptor was isolated from a man aged 80 or over in good health. The V and J genes are TRBV4-2 and TRBJ2-7; D gene ambiguous. As DNA, the CDR3 is TGTGCCAGCAGCCAAGTCTTCGGTCCTAATTACGAGCAGTACTTC. Translating it yields CASSQVFGPNYEQYF.